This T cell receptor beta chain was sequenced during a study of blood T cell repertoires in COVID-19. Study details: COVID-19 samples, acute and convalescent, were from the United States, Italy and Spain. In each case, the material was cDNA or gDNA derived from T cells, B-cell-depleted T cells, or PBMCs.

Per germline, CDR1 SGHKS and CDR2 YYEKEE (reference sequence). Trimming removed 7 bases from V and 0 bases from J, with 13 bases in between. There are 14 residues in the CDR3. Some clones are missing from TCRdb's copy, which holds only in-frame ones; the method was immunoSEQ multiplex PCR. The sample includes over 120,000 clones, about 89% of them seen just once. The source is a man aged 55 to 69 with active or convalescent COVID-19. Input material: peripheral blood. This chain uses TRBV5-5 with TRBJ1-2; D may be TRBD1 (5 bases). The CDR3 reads CASAPDIANYGYTF. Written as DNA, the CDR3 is TGTGCCAGCGCCCCGGACATAGCTAACTATGGCTACACCTTC.